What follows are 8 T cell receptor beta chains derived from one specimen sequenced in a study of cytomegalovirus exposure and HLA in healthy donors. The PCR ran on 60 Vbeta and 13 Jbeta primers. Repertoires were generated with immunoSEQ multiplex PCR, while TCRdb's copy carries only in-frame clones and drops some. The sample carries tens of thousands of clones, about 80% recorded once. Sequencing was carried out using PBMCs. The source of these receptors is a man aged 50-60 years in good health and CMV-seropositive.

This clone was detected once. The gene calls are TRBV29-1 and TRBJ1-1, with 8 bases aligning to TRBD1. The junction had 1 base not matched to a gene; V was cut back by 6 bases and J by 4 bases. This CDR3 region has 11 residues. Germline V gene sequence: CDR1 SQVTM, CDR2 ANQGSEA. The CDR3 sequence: CSVTGGTEAFF. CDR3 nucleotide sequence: TGCAGCGTCACAGGGGGCACTGAAGCTTTCTTT.

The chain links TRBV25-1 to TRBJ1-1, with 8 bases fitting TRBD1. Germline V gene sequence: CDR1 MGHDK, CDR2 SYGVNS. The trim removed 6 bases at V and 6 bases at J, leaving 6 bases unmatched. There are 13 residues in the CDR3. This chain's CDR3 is CASRRETGAEAFF. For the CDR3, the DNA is TGTGCCAGCAGACGGGAGACAGGGGCTGAAGCTTTCTTT. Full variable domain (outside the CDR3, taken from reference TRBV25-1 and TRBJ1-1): EADIYQTPRYLVIGTGKKITLECSQTMGHDKMYWYQQDPGMELHLIHYSYGVNSTEKGDLSSESTVSRIRTEHFPLTLESARPSHTSQYLCASRRETGAEAFFGQGTRLTVV.

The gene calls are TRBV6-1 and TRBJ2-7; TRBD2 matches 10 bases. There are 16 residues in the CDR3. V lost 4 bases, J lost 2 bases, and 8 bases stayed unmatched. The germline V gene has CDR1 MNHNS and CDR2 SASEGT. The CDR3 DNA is TGTGCCAGCAGTGGTGGGCTAGCGGGAGCGGCCTACGAGCAGTACTTC. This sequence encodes CASSGGLAGAAYEQYF.

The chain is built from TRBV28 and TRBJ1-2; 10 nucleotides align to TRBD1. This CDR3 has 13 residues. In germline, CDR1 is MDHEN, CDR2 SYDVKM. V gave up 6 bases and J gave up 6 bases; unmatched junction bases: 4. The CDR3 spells CASSPDRGNGYTF. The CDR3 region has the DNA TGTGCCAGCAGCCCGGACAGGGGGAATGGCTACACCTTC.

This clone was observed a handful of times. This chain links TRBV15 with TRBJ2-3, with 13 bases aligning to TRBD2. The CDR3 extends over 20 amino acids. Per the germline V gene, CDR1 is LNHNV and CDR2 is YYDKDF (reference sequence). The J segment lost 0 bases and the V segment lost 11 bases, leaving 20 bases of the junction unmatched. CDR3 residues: CAHSRPKGLAGTPSTDTQYF. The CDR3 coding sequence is TGTGCCCACAGCAGACCCAAGGGACTAGCGGGGACCCCTAGCACAGATACGCAGTATTTT. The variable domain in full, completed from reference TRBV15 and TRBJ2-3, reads DAMVIQNPRYQVTQFGKPVTLSCSQTLNHNVMYWYQQKSSQAPKLLFHYYDKDFNNEADTPDNFQSRRPNTSFCFLDIRSPGLGDTAMYLCAHSRPKGLAGTPSTDTQYFGPGTRLTVL.

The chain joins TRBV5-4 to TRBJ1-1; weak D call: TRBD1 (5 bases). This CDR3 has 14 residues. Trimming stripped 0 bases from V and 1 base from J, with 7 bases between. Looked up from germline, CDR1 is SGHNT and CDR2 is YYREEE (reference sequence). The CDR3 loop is CASSLAGSNTEAFF. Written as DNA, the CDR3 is TGTGCCAGCAGCTTGGCAGGGTCGAACACTGAAGCTTTCTTT. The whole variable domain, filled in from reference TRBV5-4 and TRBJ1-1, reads ETGVTQSPTHLIKTRGQQVTLRCSSQSGHNTVSWYQQALGQGPQFIFQYYREEENGRGNFPPRFSGLQFPNYSSELNVNALELDDSALYLCASSLAGSNTEAFFGQGTRLTVV.

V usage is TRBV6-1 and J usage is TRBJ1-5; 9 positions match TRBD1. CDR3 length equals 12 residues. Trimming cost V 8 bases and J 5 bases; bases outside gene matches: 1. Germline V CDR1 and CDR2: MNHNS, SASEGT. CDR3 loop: CASGTGYQPQHF. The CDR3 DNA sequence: TGTGCCAGCGGGACAGGGTATCAGCCCCAGCATTTT.

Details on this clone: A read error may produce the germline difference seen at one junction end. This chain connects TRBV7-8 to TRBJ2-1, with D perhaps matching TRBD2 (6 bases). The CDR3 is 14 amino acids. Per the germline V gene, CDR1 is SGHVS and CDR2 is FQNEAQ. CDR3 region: CASSLGDSYNEQLF. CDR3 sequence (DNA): TGTGCCAGCAGCTTGGGGGACTCGTACAATGAGCAGCTCTTC.